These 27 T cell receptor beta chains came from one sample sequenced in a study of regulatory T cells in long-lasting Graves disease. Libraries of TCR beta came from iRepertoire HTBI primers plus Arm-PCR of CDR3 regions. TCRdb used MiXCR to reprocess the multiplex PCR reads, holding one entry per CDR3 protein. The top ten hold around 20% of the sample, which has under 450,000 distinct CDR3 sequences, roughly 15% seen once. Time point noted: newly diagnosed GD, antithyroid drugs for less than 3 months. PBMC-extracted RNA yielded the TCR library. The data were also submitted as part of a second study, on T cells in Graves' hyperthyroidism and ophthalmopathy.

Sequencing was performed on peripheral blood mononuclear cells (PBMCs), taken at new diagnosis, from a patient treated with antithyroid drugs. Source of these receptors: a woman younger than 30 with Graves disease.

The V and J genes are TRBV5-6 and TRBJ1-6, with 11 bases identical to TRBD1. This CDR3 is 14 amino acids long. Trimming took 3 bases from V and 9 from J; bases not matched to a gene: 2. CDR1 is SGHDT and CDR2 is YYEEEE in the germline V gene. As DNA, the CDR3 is TGTGCCAGCAGCTGGACAGGGGGCGGTTCACCCCTCCACTTT. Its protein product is CASSWTGGGSPLHF.

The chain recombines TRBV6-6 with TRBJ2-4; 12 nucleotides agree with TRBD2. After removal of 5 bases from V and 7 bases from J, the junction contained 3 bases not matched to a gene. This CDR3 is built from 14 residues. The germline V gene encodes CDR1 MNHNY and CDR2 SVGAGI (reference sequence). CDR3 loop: CASSGGLAGNIQYF. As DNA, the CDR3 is TGTGCCAGCAGTGGGGGACTAGCGGGCAACATTCAGTACTTC.

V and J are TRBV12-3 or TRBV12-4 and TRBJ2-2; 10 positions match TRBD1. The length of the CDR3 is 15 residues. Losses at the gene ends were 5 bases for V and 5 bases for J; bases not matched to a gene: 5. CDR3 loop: CASSKGQGRTGELFF. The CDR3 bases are TGTGCCAGCAGTAAGGGACAGGGGCGGACCGGGGAGCTGTTTTTT.

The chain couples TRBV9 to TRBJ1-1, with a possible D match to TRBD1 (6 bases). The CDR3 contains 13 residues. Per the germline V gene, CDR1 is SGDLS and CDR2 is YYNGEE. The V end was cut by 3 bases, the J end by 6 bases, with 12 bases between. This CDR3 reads CASSEQGGPEAFF. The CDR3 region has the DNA TGTGCCAGCAGCGAACAGGGCGGGCCTGAAGCTTTCTTT.

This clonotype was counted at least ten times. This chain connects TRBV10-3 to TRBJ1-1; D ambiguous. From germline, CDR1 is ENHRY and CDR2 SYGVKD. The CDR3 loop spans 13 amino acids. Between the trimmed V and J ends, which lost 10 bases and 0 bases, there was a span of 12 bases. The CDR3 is CATVGVLNTEAFF. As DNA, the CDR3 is TGTGCCACCGTCGGGGTCCTGAACACTGAAGCTTTCTTT.

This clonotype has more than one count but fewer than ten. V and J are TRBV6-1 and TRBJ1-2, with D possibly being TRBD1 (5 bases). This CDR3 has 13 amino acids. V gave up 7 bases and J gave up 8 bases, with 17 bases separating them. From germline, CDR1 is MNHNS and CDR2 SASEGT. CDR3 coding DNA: TGTGCCAGCATCCACGACCAGGGTCGGGGCTACACCTTC. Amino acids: CASIHDQGRGYTF.

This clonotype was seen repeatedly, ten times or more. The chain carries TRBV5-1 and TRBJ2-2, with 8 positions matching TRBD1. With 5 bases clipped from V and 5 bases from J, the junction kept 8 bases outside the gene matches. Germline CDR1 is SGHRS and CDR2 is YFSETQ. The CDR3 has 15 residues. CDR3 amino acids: CASSTDRGGTGELFF. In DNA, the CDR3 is TGCGCCAGCAGTACCGACAGGGGAGGTACCGGGGAGCTGTTTTTT.

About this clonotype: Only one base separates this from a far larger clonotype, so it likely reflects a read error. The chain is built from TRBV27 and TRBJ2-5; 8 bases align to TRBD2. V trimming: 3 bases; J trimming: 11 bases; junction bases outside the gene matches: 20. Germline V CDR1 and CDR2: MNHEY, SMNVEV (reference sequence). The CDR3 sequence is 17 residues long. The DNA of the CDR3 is TGTGCCAGCAGTTTCTTAGGACTAGCCGGGTCCTACAATGAGCAGTACTTC. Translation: CASSFLGLAGSYNEQYF.

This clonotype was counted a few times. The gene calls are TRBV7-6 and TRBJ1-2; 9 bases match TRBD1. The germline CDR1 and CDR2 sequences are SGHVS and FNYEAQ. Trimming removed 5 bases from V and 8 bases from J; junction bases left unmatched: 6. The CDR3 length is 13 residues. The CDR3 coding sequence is TGTGCCAGCAGCCGCCGGGACAGGGAAGGCTACACCTTC. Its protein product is CASSRRDREGYTF.

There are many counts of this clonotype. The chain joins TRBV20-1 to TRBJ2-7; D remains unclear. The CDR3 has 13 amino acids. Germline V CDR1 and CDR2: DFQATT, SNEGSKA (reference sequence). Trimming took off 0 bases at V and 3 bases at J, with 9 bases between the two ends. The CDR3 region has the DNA TGCAGTGCTAGAGAGGGCACCGTCTACGAGCAGTACTTC. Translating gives CSAREGTVYEQYF.

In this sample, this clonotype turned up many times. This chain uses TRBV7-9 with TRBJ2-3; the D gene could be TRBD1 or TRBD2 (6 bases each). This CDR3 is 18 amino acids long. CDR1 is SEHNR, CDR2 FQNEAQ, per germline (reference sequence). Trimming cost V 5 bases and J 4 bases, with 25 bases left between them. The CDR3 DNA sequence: TGTGCCAGCAGCCTGCGATCTTTAGCCGGGGGCGGCTCAGATACGCAGTATTTT. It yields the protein CASSLRSLAGGGSDTQYF.

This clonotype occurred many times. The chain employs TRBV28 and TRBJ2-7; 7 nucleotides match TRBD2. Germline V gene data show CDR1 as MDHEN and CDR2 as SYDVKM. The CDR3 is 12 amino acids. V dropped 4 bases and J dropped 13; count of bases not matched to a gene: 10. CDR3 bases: TGTGCCAGCAGTTCCGCGGGAGCCAGGGCTTACTTC. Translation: CASSSAGARAYF.

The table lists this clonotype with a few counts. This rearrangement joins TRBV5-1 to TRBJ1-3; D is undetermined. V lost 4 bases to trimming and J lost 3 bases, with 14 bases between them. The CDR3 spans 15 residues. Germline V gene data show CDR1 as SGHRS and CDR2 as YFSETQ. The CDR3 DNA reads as TGCGCCAGCAGCCCCTCACCCCCGGGTGGAAACACCATATATTTT. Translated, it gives CASSPSPPGGNTIYF.

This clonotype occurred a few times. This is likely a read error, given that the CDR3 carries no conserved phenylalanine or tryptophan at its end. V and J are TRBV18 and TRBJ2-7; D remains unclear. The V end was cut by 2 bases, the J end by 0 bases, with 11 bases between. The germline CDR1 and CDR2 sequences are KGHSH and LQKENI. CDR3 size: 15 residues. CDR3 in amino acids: CASSPGPTSSYEQYL. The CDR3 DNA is TGTGCCAGCTCACCAGGACCGACGAGCTCCTACGAGCAGTACCTC.

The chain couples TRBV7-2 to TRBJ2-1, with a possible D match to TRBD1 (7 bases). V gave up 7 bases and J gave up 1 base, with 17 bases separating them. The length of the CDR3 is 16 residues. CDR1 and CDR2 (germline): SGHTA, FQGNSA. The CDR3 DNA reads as TGTGCCAGCACCCCGGAGGGCAGGGGGTCCTACAATGAGCAGTTCTTC. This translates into CASTPEGRGSYNEQFF.

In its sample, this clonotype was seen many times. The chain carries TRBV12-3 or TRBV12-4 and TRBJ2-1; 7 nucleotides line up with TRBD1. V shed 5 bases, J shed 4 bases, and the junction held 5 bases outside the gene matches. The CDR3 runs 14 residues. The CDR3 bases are TGTGCCAGCAGTCCCCGACAGGGATACAATGAGCAGTTCTTC. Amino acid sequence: CASSPRQGYNEQFF.

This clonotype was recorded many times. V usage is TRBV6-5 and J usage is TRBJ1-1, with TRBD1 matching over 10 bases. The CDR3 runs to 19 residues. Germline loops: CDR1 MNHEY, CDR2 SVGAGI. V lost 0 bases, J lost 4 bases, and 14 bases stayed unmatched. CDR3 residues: CASSYSRQGARMLSTEAFF. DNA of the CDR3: TGTGCCAGCAGTTACTCGCGACAGGGGGCGAGAATGTTAAGCACTGAAGCTTTCTTT.

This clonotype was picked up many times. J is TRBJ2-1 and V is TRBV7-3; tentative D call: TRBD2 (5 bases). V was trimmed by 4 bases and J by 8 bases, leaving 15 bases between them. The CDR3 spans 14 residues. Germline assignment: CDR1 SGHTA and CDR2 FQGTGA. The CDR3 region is CASSSSGWNDEQFF. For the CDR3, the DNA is TGTGCCAGCAGCTCCAGCGGCTGGAATGATGAGCAGTTCTTC.

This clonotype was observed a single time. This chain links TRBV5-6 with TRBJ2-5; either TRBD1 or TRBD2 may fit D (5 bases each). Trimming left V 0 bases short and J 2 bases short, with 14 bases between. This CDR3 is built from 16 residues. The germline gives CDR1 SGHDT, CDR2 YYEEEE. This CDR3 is CASSLVNRRNQETQYF. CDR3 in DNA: TGTGCCAGCAGCTTGGTTAACAGGAGGAATCAAGAGACCCAGTACTTC.

This CDR3 reads CASSRDRGGSHF. The CDR3 bases are TGTGCCAGCAGCCGTGACAGGGGCGGTTCGCATTTT. This chain links TRBV9 with TRBJ1-5; 8 nucleotides align to TRBD1. Germline V CDR1 and CDR2: SGDLS, YYNGEE. J lost 15 bases, V lost 4 bases, and 9 bases had no gene match. The CDR3 covers 12 residues.

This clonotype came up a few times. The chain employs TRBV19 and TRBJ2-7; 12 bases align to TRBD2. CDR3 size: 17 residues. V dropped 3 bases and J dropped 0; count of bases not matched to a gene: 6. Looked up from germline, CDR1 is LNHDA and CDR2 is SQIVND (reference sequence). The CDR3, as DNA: TGTGCCAGTAGTATTAAAGGACTAGCGGGATCCTCCTACGAGCAGTACTTC. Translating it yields CASSIKGLAGSSYEQYF.

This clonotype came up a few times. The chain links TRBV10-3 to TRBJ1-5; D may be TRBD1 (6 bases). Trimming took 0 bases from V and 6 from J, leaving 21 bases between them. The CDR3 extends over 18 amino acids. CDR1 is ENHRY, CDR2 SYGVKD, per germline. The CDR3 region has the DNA TGTGCCATCAGTGAGTCGGGGACATCTCGAGCCACGGGTCAGCCCCAGCATTTT. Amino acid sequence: CAISESGTSRATGQPQHF.

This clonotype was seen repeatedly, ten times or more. CDR3 coding DNA: TGTGCCAGCAGTGTGCCTGACAGGAGGAACACAGATACGCAGTATTTT. This codes for CASSVPDRRNTDTQYF. The gene calls are TRBV6-2 or TRBV6-3 and TRBJ2-3; D may be TRBD1 (6 bases). The V end was cut by 5 bases, the J end by 2 bases, with 17 bases between. CDR3 length: 16 amino acids. Germline CDR1 reads MNHEY; CDR2 reads SVGEGT.

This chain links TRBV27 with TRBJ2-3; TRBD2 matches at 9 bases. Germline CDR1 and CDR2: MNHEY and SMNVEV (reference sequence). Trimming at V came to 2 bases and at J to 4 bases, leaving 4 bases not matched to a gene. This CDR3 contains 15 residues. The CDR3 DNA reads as TGTGCCAGCAGTTTAGCGGGAGGGCCCCCAGATACGCAGTATTTT. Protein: CASSLAGGPPDTQYF.

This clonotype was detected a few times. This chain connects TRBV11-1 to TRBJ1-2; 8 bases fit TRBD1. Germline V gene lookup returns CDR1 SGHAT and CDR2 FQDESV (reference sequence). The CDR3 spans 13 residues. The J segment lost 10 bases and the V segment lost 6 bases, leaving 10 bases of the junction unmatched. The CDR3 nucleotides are TGTGCCAGCAGTAAGACAGGGGAACATGACTACACCTTC. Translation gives CASSKTGEHDYTF.

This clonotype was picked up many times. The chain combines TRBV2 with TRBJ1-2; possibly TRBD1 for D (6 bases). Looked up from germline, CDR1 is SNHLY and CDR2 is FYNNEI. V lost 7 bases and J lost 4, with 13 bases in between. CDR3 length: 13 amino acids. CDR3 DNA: TGTGCCAGCAACGGGGGGCGCGGCTATGGCTACACCTTC. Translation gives CASNGGRGYGYTF. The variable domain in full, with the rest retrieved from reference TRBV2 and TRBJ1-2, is EPEVTQTPSHQVTQMGQEVILRCVPISNHLYFYWYRQILGQKVEFLVSFYNNEISEKSEIFDDQFSVERPDGSNFTLKIRSTKLEDSAMYFCASNGGRGYGYTFGSGTRLTVV.

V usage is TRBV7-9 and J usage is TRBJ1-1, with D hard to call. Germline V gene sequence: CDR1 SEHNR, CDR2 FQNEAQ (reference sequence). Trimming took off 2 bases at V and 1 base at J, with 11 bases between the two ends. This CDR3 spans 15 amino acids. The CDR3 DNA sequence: TGTGCCAGCAGCTTATCGTCCCACAAGAACACTGAAGCTTTCTTT. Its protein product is CASSLSSHKNTEAFF. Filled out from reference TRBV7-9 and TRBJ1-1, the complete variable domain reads DTGVSQNPRHKITKRGQNVTFRCDPISEHNRLYWYRQTLGQGPEFLTYFQNEAQLEKSRLLSDRFSAERPKGSFSTLEIQRTEQGDSAMYLCASSLSSHKNTEAFFGQGTRLTVV.